This TCR beta chain is drawn from a study of circulating CD8 cells and anti-PD-1 response in melanoma (dated by TCRdb to about 2020). Context from the whole study: Patients received nivolumab intravenously at 3 mg/kg every 2 weeks. The TCR repertoire analysis covered approximately eleven melanoma patients: 7 non-responders and 4 responders. Of the roughly 13 patients in the melanoma cohort, seven received anti-PD-1 as first-line therapy and six had prior targeted therapy or immunotherapy. Patients with complete or partial responses were classified as responders, and patients with stable or progressive disease (RECIST v1.1) were classified as non-responders. In on-treatment samples, a biotinylated anti-human IgG4 antibody was used to detect PD-1. Study-level results and caveats: The cohort mixed treatment-naive and previously treated patients, which the authors noted could influence results. Because tumor material was not accessible, tumor reactivity was instead assessed by peptide assays on expanded sorted subsets. Repertoires were mostly private between subsets, with fewer than 8% of TRB clonotypes shared at M1, and the greatest sharing occurred between DPOS and TIGIT. Because material was limited, most experiments were generally run without replicates. Only baseline and M1 samples, drawn from a small cohort with few responders, went into the published TCR repertoire comparisons. Diversity was greatest in the DNEG repertoire, PD-1 and DPOS had similar and higher clonality, and TIGIT repertoires had the lowest diversity.

Instrument used: NextSeq 500. Starting from approximately 15 ng of total RNA, TCR libraries were made with the QIAseq Immune Repertoire RNA Library Kit, Human TCR Panel. Sequencing of the TCR libraries was done on an Illumina NextSeq with a Mid Output V2 kit and asymmetric 261x41 paired-end reads. Each TCR library was diluted to approximately 3.7 nM, after which the TCR libraries were pooled, denatured and loaded at around 1 pM. Concerning the study's data processing: The QIAGEN GeneGlobe Data Analysis Center was used to process TCR FASTQ files, and downstream analysis was done in R 3.5.2. Clonality was calculated as one minus the Shannon entropy normalized by the log of the number of unique productive sequences. Within each subset, Fisher exact tests at 5% FDR identified TRA or TRB clonotypes differing in abundance between baseline and M1. Differentially abundant clonotypes were grouped as emerging, expanding, contracting or non-expanding/contracting. Repertoire overlap between patients was measured with Morisita's overlap index. Starting from the raw public reads, TCRdb applied fastp trimming at Q25, assembled clones with MiXCR and retained in-frame beta chains. Each CDR3 protein gets just one entry, which takes the most common genes and DNA from the rows behind it. TCRdb, not the original authors, processed these V and J calls. This sample comprises several hundred distinct CDR3 sequences, roughly 12% of them detected only once. Roughly three quarters of the sample lies in the top ten.

Concerning this clonotype: The antigen this receptor binds is unknown. Being one base from a much bigger clone, this may be a read error. Given the absence of the conserved phenylalanine or tryptophan at the CDR3 end, a read error is likely.

Using a BD FACSAria II cell sorter, four subsets defined by PD-1 and/or TIGIT were sorted from live CD3+CD8+TCRalphabeta+ cells. To characterize how relevant each subset is to anti-PD-1 therapy response, circulating CD8 T cells were sorted into four subsets based on PD-1 and TIGIT expression. Both TCR alpha and TCR beta chains were sequenced from each sorted CD8 T-cell subset. Peripheral blood was drawn before the first anti-PD-1 injection and after two and four injections. PBMCs were immediately isolated by Ficoll gradient centrifugation. Until use, PBMCs were stored frozen in liquid nitrogen in RPMI containing roughly 20% FCS and approximately 9.7% DMSO. After thawing, PBMCs were stained with a viability dye plus antibodies against CD3, CD8alpha, TCRalphabeta, PD-1 and TIGIT. The RNeasy Kit was used to extract total RNA, and all samples came in with a RIN above 7. V and J are truncated by 2 bases and 6 bases respectively, leaving an intervening sequence of 9 bases. The CDR3 is 12 amino acids in total, end residues counted. Only the CDR3 portion is preserved as DNA: 36 bases, with reading frame beginning at the first base. CDR1 and CDR2, looked up from the germline V gene, are SGHDT and YYEEEE.

Here the chain combines TRBV5-6 and TRBJ2-7; no D gene call is confident. The source is a human donor with melanoma. Here the sequenced sample was CD8+ T cells from PBMCs, taken at baseline or after one month of anti-PD-1 therapy (not recorded which). The CDR3 protein sequence reads: CASSFDGSEQYY. The DNA reads as follows: TGTGCCAGCAGCTTCGACGGTTCCGAGCAGTACTAC.